This T cell receptor (beta chain) was sequenced for a study of T cell repertoires in cytomegalovirus infection. The V gene lost 0 bases and the J gene lost 10 bases, with 22 bases spanning the gap. Germline V gene lookup returns CDR1 MGHRA and CDR2 YSYEKL. The CDR3 spans 17 residues. About this clonotype itself: No antigen is known for it.

From the reads, TCRdb called clonotypes with MiXCR, one entry per CDR3 protein. The sample has about 120,000 distinct CDR3 sequences, about 9.5% seen once. The sequence was obtained from a human donor in good health (CMV status not recorded). Some clones in this sample may be carry-over from other donors' samples. The genes are TRBV4-1 and TRBJ2-1; D not resolved. Sequenced: PBMCs, sequenced either directly or after in vitro stimulation (not recorded which). Here the CDR3 DNA reads TGCGCCAGCAGCCAAGATTTTATGGCCAGCCGCGTCATGGAGCAGTTCTTC. As protein: CASSQDFMASRVMEQFF.